The 21 T cell receptor beta chains below were found in one sample sequenced in a study of cytomegalovirus exposure and HLA in healthy donors. In the PCR, 60 Vbeta and 13 Jbeta primers were used. The method was immunoSEQ multiplex PCR; TCRdb's version includes in-frame clones alone and lacks a portion of them. The sample includes about 140,000 clones, around 66% of them seen just once. The sample comprised PBMCs. Receptor source: a woman between 55 and 75 years old in good health and CMV-seronegative.

The V call is TRBV9, the J call TRBJ1-6; 7 bases line up with TRBD1. CDR3 length: 15 amino acids. Germline V gene lookup returns CDR1 SGDLS and CDR2 YYNGEE. V shed 3 bases and J 8 bases; nucleotides not matched to a gene: 8. The CDR3 spells CASSALDRVHSPLHF. The CDR3 DNA sequence: TGTGCCAGCAGCGCTCTTGACAGGGTTCATTCACCCCTCCACTTT.

The genes are TRBV6-4 and TRBJ2-1; no reliable D call. CDR3 length equals 16 residues. Trimming cost V 4 bases and J 1 base, with 14 bases left between them. Germline V gene lookup returns CDR1 MRHNA and CDR2 SNTAGT. The DNA for the CDR3 is TGTGCCAGCAGTGCAGTGTTTGGCGGTTCCTACAATGAGCAGTTCTTC. It is translated as CASSAVFGGSYNEQFF.

This chain uses TRBV28 with TRBJ1-1; 7 nucleotides match TRBD1. V lost 8 bases and J lost 4; bases outside the gene matches: 16. The CDR3 is 16 amino acids. Germline assignment: CDR1 MDHEN and CDR2 SYDVKM. The CDR3 DNA reads as TGTGCCAGCCAATTGACTTTTCCAGGGGGTGGCACTGAAGCTTTCTTT. It encodes CASQLTFPGGGTEAFF.

The chain uses TRBV13 and TRBJ2-7, with 9 bases identical to TRBD1. The CDR3 contains 14 residues. The V segment lost 5 bases and the J segment 3 bases; nucleotides outside the gene matches: 5. Germline V gene lookup returns CDR1 PRHDT and CDR2 FYEKMQ (reference sequence). The DNA for the CDR3 is TGTGCCAGCAGCATCCGGGACAGGGACTACGAGCAGTACTTC. Protein product: CASSIRDRDYEQYF.

The CDR3 reads CASTLSRAGGPKIDTQYF. CDR3 nucleotides: TGTGCCAGCACCCTCTCAAGGGCGGGGGGGCCGAAGATAGATACGCAGTATTTT. This chain links TRBV9 with TRBJ2-3, with 9 bases identical to TRBD2. Germline CDR1 and CDR2: SGDLS and YYNGEE. This CDR3 comprises 18 residues. The trim removed 6 bases at V and 5 bases at J, leaving 19 bases unmatched.

The chain carries TRBV5-4 and TRBJ2-5; no reliable D call. The J call may be faulty, since TRBJ2-7 better matches the DNA end. Germline CDR1 reads SGHNT; CDR2 reads YYREEE (reference sequence). The CDR3 runs 14 residues. Here the CDR3 reads CASSSELLSYEQYF. The CDR3 bases are TGTGCCAGCAGCTCCGAGCTGCTCTCCTACGAGCAGTACTTC.

The V and J genes are TRBV21-1 and TRBJ2-7; no DNA check was done on the table's D call, TRBD2. TRBV21-1 is listed as a pseudogene. The CDR3 totals 18 residues. CDR3 sequence: CASSKKEGLSPKYYEQYF. As DNA, the CDR3 is TGTGCCAGCAGCAAAAAGGAGGGACTATCACCAAAATACTACGAGCAGTACTTC.

V and J are TRBV29-1 and TRBJ1-2, with D perhaps matching TRBD1 (6 bases). The germline gives CDR1 SQVTM, CDR2 ANQGSEA. The length of the CDR3 is 11 residues. V dropped 6 bases and J dropped 8 bases, with 13 bases sitting between them. The CDR3 bases are TGCAGCGTGGCAGGGGCCGGCGGCTACACCTTC. Translating it yields CSVAGAGGYTF.

V and J are TRBV6-6 and TRBJ1-2; D call uncertain. Germline loops: CDR1 MNHNY, CDR2 SVGAGI (reference sequence). V gave up 3 bases and J gave up 0 bases, with 14 bases separating them. The CDR3 has 16 amino acids. CDR3 bases: TGTGCCAGCAGTTATGGAGGCAGGACCACTAACTATGGCTACACCTTC. Residues: CASSYGGRTTNYGYTF.

The chain has TRBV19 and TRBJ1-5; D gene unclear. Trimming removed 5 bases at V and 5 bases at J, with 10 bases between. The CDR3 contains 13 residues. Germline values: CDR1 LNHDA, CDR2 SQIVND (reference sequence). Here the CDR3 reads CASSQQKHQPQHF. The CDR3 DNA sequence: TGTGCCAGTAGTCAACAGAAACATCAGCCCCAGCATTTT. Combining the CDR3 with reference TRBV19 and TRBJ1-5 gives the whole variable domain DGGITQSPKYLFRKEGQNVTLSCEQNLNHDAMYWYRQDPGQGLRLIYYSQIVNDFQKGDIAEGYSVSREKKESFPLTVTSAQKNPTAFYLCASSQQKHQPQHFGDGTRLSIL.

The chain uses TRBV15 and TRBJ2-3, with TRBD2 identical over 9 bases. CDR1 and CDR2 (germline): LNHNV, YYDKDF (reference sequence). With 5 bases clipped from V and 1 base from J, the junction kept 16 bases outside the gene matches. This CDR3 comprises 19 residues. CDR3 region: CATSARLAVTLPGTDTQYF. Here the CDR3 DNA reads TGTGCCACCAGCGCCAGACTAGCGGTAACTCTTCCCGGCACAGATACGCAGTATTTT.

The V gene is TRBV5-8, the J gene TRBJ1-2; the match to TRBD1 covers 8 bases. Trimming cost V 4 bases and J 0 bases; bases outside gene matches: 11. The CDR3 loop spans 17 amino acids. Germline lookup yields CDR1 SGHTS and CDR2 YDEGEE. The CDR3 sequence is CASSLLTGVVANYGYTF. In DNA form, the CDR3 reads TGTGCCAGCAGCCTCTTGACAGGGGTTGTGGCTAACTATGGCTACACCTTC.

This clone turned up a few times. This chain joins TRBV6-1 and TRBJ2-2; 8 bases agree with TRBD2. After removal of 2 bases from V and 0 bases from J, the junction contained 2 bases not matched to a gene. Germline-derived CDR1 and CDR2 are MNHNS and SASEGT. This CDR3 is built from 16 residues. CDR3 nucleotides: TGTGCCAGCAGTGAAAAGGGACTAGCGAACACCGGGGAGCTGTTTTTT. Translation: CASSEKGLANTGELFF.

The genes are TRBV27 and TRBJ2-1; D not resolved. The CDR3 length is 11 residues. Germline values: CDR1 MNHEY, CDR2 SMNVEV (reference sequence). The V and J ends lost 6 bases and 5 bases respectively, with 5 bases between them. The CDR3 sequence: CASRAHNEQFF. The CDR3 DNA reads TGTGCCAGCAGAGCCCACAATGAGCAGTTCTTC.

V and J are TRBV6-1 and TRBJ2-3, with D possibly TRBD2 on 6 matching bases. V was shortened by 6 bases and J by 1 base, with 8 bases between the two germline ends. Germline loops: CDR1 MNHNS, CDR2 SASEGT. CDR3 size: 13 residues. CDR3 nucleotide sequence: TGTGCCAGCAGGGAGCGGGGCACAGATACGCAGTATTTT. Its protein is CASRERGTDTQYF.

The V gene is TRBV27, the J gene TRBJ2-1; unclear D gene. This CDR3 has 15 residues. V was cut by 2 bases and J by 0 bases, with 8 bases left in between. The germline V gene has CDR1 MNHEY and CDR2 SMNVEV (reference sequence). The CDR3, as DNA: TGTGCCAGCAGTTTAGTGGGCCCCTCCTACAATGAGCAGTTCTTC. It is translated as CASSLVGPSYNEQFF.

This clone was seen once. The chain employs TRBV5-4 and TRBJ2-7; 7 bases line up with TRBD1. Trimming cost V 9 bases and J 2 bases; bases outside gene matches: 8. The germline V gene has CDR1 SGHNT and CDR2 YYREEE (reference sequence). The CDR3 totals 13 residues. The CDR3 loop reads CANSWTGAYEQYF. CDR3 DNA: TGTGCCAACTCCTGGACAGGCGCCTACGAGCAGTACTTC.

A few counts support this clone. The genes are TRBV29-1 and TRBJ1-1; 7 bases are shared with TRBD1. Germline V gives CDR1 SQVTM, CDR2 ANQGSEA. V trimming: 7 bases; J trimming: 0 bases; junction bases outside the gene matches: 5. The CDR3 covers 13 residues. The CDR3 nucleotides read TGCAGCGGCTCCGGGACAGTGAACACTGAAGCTTTCTTT. It encodes CSGSGTVNTEAFF.

The rearrangement links TRBV2 to TRBJ2-3; D remains ambiguous. CDR3 size: 11 residues. CDR1 SNHLY and CDR2 FYNNEI come from the germline V gene. V was cut by 7 bases and J by 2 bases, with 4 bases left in between. The DNA of the CDR3 is TGTGCCAGCACCAACACAGATACGCAGTATTTT. Amino acids: CASTNTDTQYF.

This clone has only a few counts. J is TRBJ2-5 and V is TRBV5-1; 8 bases map to TRBD1. The assigned J gene may be wrong: the sequence end matches TRBJ2-7 better. CDR3 length: 16 residues. The germline V gene encodes CDR1 SGHRS and CDR2 YFSETQ. DNA of the CDR3: TGCGCCAGCAGCTTCCAGGGACAGGCCTTAAACTACGAGCAGTACTTC. This encodes CASSFQGQALNYEQYF.

The chain is built from TRBV9 and TRBJ2-7, with D uncertain. Germline V lookup: CDR1 SGDLS, CDR2 YYNGEE. The CDR3 runs to 13 residues. V lost 4 bases and J 4 bases, leaving 12 bases between the germline ends. For the CDR3, the DNA is TGTGCCAGCAGCCCGTCAGTTCAGTACGAGCAGTACTTC. Translating gives CASSPSVQYEQYF.